This T cell receptor (beta chain) was found in a study of CD8+ T cells in alopecia areata. At the level of the study: Affected scalp percentage gauged treated patients' severity. Overall study results and limits: Greater clonality was observed in lesional scalp samples, especially alopecia totalis/universalis, versus normal scalp.

This CDR3 spans 15 amino acids. CDR1 and CDR2 from the germline V gene are KGHSH and LQKENI. Trimming removed 2 bases at V and 5 bases at J, with 10 bases between. Treatment indicated: oral pan-JAK inhibitor, 5-10 mg twice daily. RNA was extracted and reverse transcribed into cDNA as the sequencing template. Here immunoSEQ multiplex PCR was the method, and the copy in TCRdb shows in-frame clones only, minus some. The sample consists of 150,000 to 200,000 clones, around three fifths of them appearing once. As to this clone: Its specificity is not known.

The gene calls are TRBV18 and TRBJ2-6; D is ambiguous. The TCR was taken from a human donor with alopecia areata. Sequences were derived from CD4+ T cells sorted from blood, sampled at week 4, from a patient treated with tofacitinib. This CDR3 is CASSPKAPWANVLTF. The CDR3 region has the DNA TGTGCCAGCTCACCAAAAGCCCCCTGGGCCAACGTCCTGACTTTC.